This is a list of T cell receptor beta chains from one sample in a study of tumor and adjacent non-tumor tissue in lung cancer. MiXCR, applied by TCRdb to the multiplex PCR reads, yields one record per CDR3 protein. In the table there are approximately 150,000 distinct CDR3 sequences, approximately 70% of which are singletons. Source material: lung tumor tissue. These receptors were collected from a man aged 60 to 75 with small cell lung cancer. CDR3s include the opening cysteine and the closing phenylalanine or tryptophan. A D gene is named only where the DNA matches it firmly. Not all rows give a size; the values are once, few, many and, for expanded clones, a class.

CDR3 DNA: TGCAGTGCTAGAGTCGGGTGGGATTTCGGAGAGTCCCAGTACTTC
CDR3 protein: CSARVGWDFGESQYF
CDR3 length: 15
clone size: .
J gene: TRBJ2-5
V gene: TRBV20-1
D gene: .

CDR3 DNA: TGCAGTGCTAGAGAACTACACGGGAGGGTTCGGACCCAGTACTTC
CDR3 protein: CSARELHGRVRTQYF
CDR3 length: 15
clone size: few
J gene: TRBJ2-5
V gene: TRBV20-1
D gene: TRBD2

CDR3 DNA: TGTGCCAACAGCATGAGGGAGGCCTATGAGCAGTTCTTC
CDR3 protein: CANSMREAYEQFF
CDR3 length: 13
clone size: .
J gene: TRBJ2-1
V gene: TRBV7-9
D gene: .

CDR3 DNA: TGTGCCAGCAGCAAACGACTAGCGGGAGGGAATGAGCAGTTCTTC
CDR3 protein: CASSKRLAGGNEQFF
CDR3 length: 15
clone size: many
J gene: TRBJ2-1
V gene: TRBV7-9
D gene: TRBD2

CDR3 DNA: TGTACCAGCAGCTCGGTAGTGGTCGGCGAGCAGTACTTC
CDR3 protein: CTSSSVVVGEQYF
CDR3 length: 13
clone size: .
J gene: TRBJ2-7
V gene: TRBV11-2
D gene: .

CDR3 DNA: TGTGCCAGCAGTCCTGGGGCAGTAACACAAGAGACCCAGTACTTC
CDR3 protein: CASSPGAVTQETQYF
CDR3 length: 15
clone size: few
J gene: TRBJ2-5
V gene: TRBV4-2
D gene: .

CDR3 DNA: TGTGCCAGCAGCCCCCGGGGGGACTATGGCTACACCTTC
CDR3 protein: CASSPRGDYGYTF
CDR3 length: 13
clone size: few
J gene: TRBJ1-2
V gene: TRBV7-8
D gene: .

CDR3 DNA: TGTGCCAGCAGCTTATCGGGGCGAGGTGGCTACACCTTC
CDR3 protein: CASSLSGRGGYTF
CDR3 length: 13
clone size: .
J gene: TRBJ1-2
V gene: TRBV5-6
D gene: .

CDR3 DNA: TGTGCCGGAGCGGGACTCTACAACAATGAGCAGTTCTTC
CDR3 protein: CAGAGLYNNEQFF
CDR3 length: 13
clone size: few
J gene: TRBJ2-1
V gene: TRBV30
D gene: TRBD2

CDR3 DNA: TGTGCCAGCAGCTTGGTGCTCAGGGGGCCAAGAGAGCAGTACTTC
CDR3 protein: CASSLVLRGPREQYF
CDR3 length: 15
clone size: once
J gene: TRBJ2-7
V gene: TRBV11-1
D gene: TRBD1

CDR3 DNA: TGTGCCAGCAGACGGGATGACAATCAGCCCCAGCATTTT
CDR3 protein: CASRRDDNQPQHF
CDR3 length: 13
clone size: many
J gene: TRBJ1-5
V gene: TRBV12-3/TRBV12-4
D gene: .

CDR3 DNA: TGCAGTGCTAGAGTGAGTCCGGGTTCCGCCGGGGAGCTGTTGTTT
CDR3 protein: CSARVSPGSAGELLF
CDR3 length: 15
clone size: .
J gene: TRBJ2-2
V gene: TRBV20-1
D gene: .

CDR3 DNA: TGTGCCAGCAGTCGTCGCGGGACTAGCGTCACAGGGAACACCGGGGAGCTGTTTTTT
CDR3 protein: CASSRRGTSVTGNTGELFF
CDR3 length: 19
clone size: few
J gene: TRBJ2-2
V gene: TRBV6-5
D gene: TRBD2

CDR3 DNA: TGTGCCAGCGCTACAGGGTGGAACACAGATACGCAGTATTTT
CDR3 protein: CASATGWNTDTQYF
CDR3 length: 14
clone size: .
J gene: TRBJ2-3
V gene: TRBV18
D gene: .

CDR3 DNA: TGTGCCAGCAGTTACTCGTCGGGGAAGTGGGAAAATCTGTTTTTT
CDR3 protein: CASSYSSGKWENLFF
CDR3 length: 15
clone size: once
J gene: TRBJ1-4
V gene: TRBV6-6
D gene: .

CDR3 DNA: TGCGCCAGCAGCCAAGATTCGCGAGCGAGGGTCGGGTGTGCAGATACGCAGTATTTT
CDR3 protein: CASSQDSRARVGCADTQYF
CDR3 length: 19
clone size: .
J gene: TRBJ2-3
V gene: TRBV4-1
D gene: .

CDR3 DNA: TGCAGTACTACCTCCGGGACTAGCGTCCAAGAGACCCAGTACTTC
CDR3 protein: CSTTSGTSVQETQYF
CDR3 length: 15
clone size: .
J gene: TRBJ2-5
V gene: TRBV20-1
D gene: TRBD2

CDR3 DNA: TGTGCCAGCAGCAAAGGAACTCTAGCGGGGTTCAGGATTATTTTTGTGGAGTTCTTC
CDR3 protein: CASSKGTLAGFRIIFVEFF
CDR3 length: 19
clone size: .
J gene: TRBJ2-1
V gene: TRBV21-1
D gene: .

CDR3 DNA: TGCAGCGTTTCATCCGTGGCTAGCGGGACCTACGAGCAGTACTTC
CDR3 protein: CSVSSVASGTYEQYF
CDR3 length: 15
clone size: few
J gene: TRBJ2-7
V gene: TRBV29-1
D gene: TRBD2

CDR3 DNA: TGCAGTGCTAGACACCAGGATAGGCAGTATTTT
CDR3 protein: CSARHQDRQYF
CDR3 length: 11
clone size: .
J gene: TRBJ2-3
V gene: TRBV20-1
D gene: .

CDR3 DNA: TGTGCCATGAGCGCTGACAGGGGGTCCCAAGAGACCCAATACTTC
CDR3 protein: CAMSADRGSQETQYF
CDR3 length: 15
clone size: .
J gene: TRBJ2-5
V gene: TRBV11-3
D gene: TRBD1

CDR3 DNA: TGTAGCGTTGAGGGGGGGATTTCTAGCACACATACGCAGTATTTT
CDR3 protein: CSVEGGISSTHTQYF
CDR3 length: 15
clone size: .
J gene: TRBJ2-3
V gene: TRBV29-1
D gene: .

CDR3 DNA: TGCAGCGCTGGGGGCAATGTGCAGTTCTTC
CDR3 protein: CSAGGNVQFF
CDR3 length: 10
clone size: .
J gene: TRBJ2-1
V gene: TRBV29-1
D gene: .

CDR3 DNA: TGTGCCAGCAGACCTTCTCCATCTTCGGACGGGGACAATGGGCAGTTCTTC
CDR3 protein: CASRPSPSSDGDNGQFF
CDR3 length: 17
clone size: .
J gene: TRBJ2-1
V gene: TRBV6-5
D gene: .

CDR3 DNA: TGCAGTGCTAGGGGAGTATCGTATAATTCACCCATCCACTTT
CDR3 protein: CSARGVSYNSPIHF
CDR3 length: 14
clone size: .
J gene: TRBJ1-6
V gene: TRBV20-1
D gene: .

CDR3 DNA: TGCGCCAGCAGCTTGGGGGTCGGGACTCCCTACAATGAGCAGTTCTTC
CDR3 protein: CASSLGVGTPYNEQFF
CDR3 length: 16
clone size: .
J gene: TRBJ2-1
V gene: TRBV5-1
D gene: .

CDR3 DNA: TGCAGCGTTGGTAAGGGTTCCCGCTCCTACGAGCAGTACTTC
CDR3 protein: CSVGKGSRSYEQYF
CDR3 length: 14
clone size: many
J gene: TRBJ2-7
V gene: TRBV29-1
D gene: .

CDR3 DNA: TGTGCCAGCAGCCAAGCTCCCTCGCGGGAGGTGAATGAGCAGTTCTTC
CDR3 protein: CASSQAPSREVNEQFF
CDR3 length: 16
clone size: few
J gene: TRBJ2-1
V gene: TRBV4-2
D gene: TRBD2

CDR3 DNA: TGTGACATCAGTGACTCGGACCGCAGGGGTTATGGCTACACCTTC
CDR3 protein: CDISDSDRRGYGYTF
CDR3 length: 15
clone size: .
J gene: TRBJ1-2
V gene: TRBV10-3
D gene: .

CDR3 DNA: TGCAGCGTTAGGTTCAGTGGGAGGGCAGTCTCCTACAATGAGCAGTTCTTC
CDR3 protein: CSVRFSGRAVSYNEQFF
CDR3 length: 17
clone size: .
J gene: TRBJ2-1
V gene: TRBV29-1
D gene: TRBD2

CDR3 DNA: TGTGCCAGCAGCCGCGACCCAGGACAGGGAAAAAACACTGAAGCTTTGTTT
CDR3 protein: CASSRDPGQGKNTEALF
CDR3 length: 17
clone size: .
J gene: TRBJ1-1
V gene: TRBV11-1
D gene: TRBD1

CDR3 DNA: TGTGCCAGCAGCTTGTTAGACAGCACAGATACGCAGTATTTT
CDR3 protein: CASSLLDSTDTQYF
CDR3 length: 14
clone size: .
J gene: TRBJ2-3
V gene: TRBV5-6
D gene: .

CDR3 DNA: TGTGCCAGCAGCCAGCACCGGGATAGGGTCTCCACTCAAACAAATTCACCCCTACACTTT
CDR3 protein: CASSQHRDRVSTQTNSPLHF
CDR3 length: 20
clone size: .
J gene: TRBJ1-6
V gene: TRBV11-3
D gene: .

CDR3 DNA: TGTGCCAGCATCCGGTACAGGAACAACCAAGAGACCCAGTACTTC
CDR3 protein: CASIRYRNNQETQYF
CDR3 length: 15
clone size: once
J gene: TRBJ2-5
V gene: TRBV2
D gene: .

CDR3 DNA: TGTAGCGTCAGTGGGGACAGCTATGGCTACACCTTC
CDR3 protein: CSVSGDSYGYTF
CDR3 length: 12
clone size: .
J gene: TRBJ1-2
V gene: TRBV29-1
D gene: TRBD1

CDR3 DNA: TGTGCCAGCAGTCGGATTAGCATGGGGACCGGGGAGCTGTTTTTT
CDR3 protein: CASSRISMGTGELFF
CDR3 length: 15
clone size: .
J gene: TRBJ2-2
V gene: TRBV12-3/TRBV12-4
D gene: .

CDR3 DNA: TGTACCAGCAGCCTTTCAGGGAACAGGGGTGCAACTAATGAAAAACTGTTTTTT
CDR3 protein: CTSSLSGNRGATNEKLFF
CDR3 length: 18
clone size: .
J gene: TRBJ1-4
V gene: TRBV11-2
D gene: TRBD1

CDR3 DNA: TGCAGTACTCTTGGGGGCACTGTAGCTTTCTTT
CDR3 protein: CSTLGGTVAFF
CDR3 length: 11
clone size: .
J gene: TRBJ1-1
V gene: TRBV20-1
D gene: .

CDR3 DNA: TGTGCAAGCAGCCGAATTGGGACTAGCGGGACCATACCCTACGAGCAGTACTTC
CDR3 protein: CASSRIGTSGTIPYEQYF
CDR3 length: 18
clone size: .
J gene: TRBJ2-7
V gene: TRBV11-2
D gene: TRBD2

CDR3 DNA: TGTGCCAGCAGTGAAGCGGGGGTCAACACTGGGGAGCTGTTTTTT
CDR3 protein: CASSEAGVNTGELFF
CDR3 length: 15
clone size: .
J gene: TRBJ2-2
V gene: TRBV6-1
D gene: .

CDR3 DNA: TGTGCCAGCAGCTTCACTAGCGGGATTAGTGAGCAGTTCTTC
CDR3 protein: CASSFTSGISEQFF
CDR3 length: 14
clone size: medium-sized
J gene: TRBJ2-1
V gene: TRBV11-1
D gene: TRBD2

CDR3 DNA: TGTGCCAGCAGCTTATCTAGCGGGAGGGATGAGCAGTTCTTC
CDR3 protein: CASSLSSGRDEQFF
CDR3 length: 14
clone size: .
J gene: TRBJ2-1
V gene: TRBV7-9
D gene: TRBD2

CDR3 DNA: TGTGCCAGCAGCCACAGGGCCAGCGGGAGAAATGAGCAGTTCTTC
CDR3 protein: CASSHRASGRNEQFF
CDR3 length: 15
clone size: few
J gene: TRBJ2-1
V gene: TRBV13
D gene: TRBD2